This entry lists 27 T cell receptor beta chains sequenced from one sample in a study of blood T cell repertoires in COVID-19. Assay: immunoSEQ multiplex PCR; the TCRdb copy retains only in-frame clones and omits some. The sample yields some 250,000 clones, 75% to 90% seen once. The sample was peripheral blood. The source of these receptors is a man aged 60 to 69 who had recovered from COVID-19.

This clone was found a few times. The chain links TRBV19 to TRBJ2-2, with D perhaps matching TRBD2 (7 bases). Germline V CDR1 and CDR2: LNHDA, SQIVND (reference sequence). Trimming shortened V by 10 bases and J by 0 bases, and 18 bases separated the two germline ends. The CDR3 is 16 amino acids. The CDR3 reads CATHGGGAANTGELFF. The CDR3 nucleotides read TGTGCCACCCACGGTGGGGGGGCTGCGAACACCGGGGAGCTGTTTTTT.

V gene TRBV9 combines with J gene TRBJ2-1, with D possibly being TRBD2 (6 bases). Between the trimmed V and J ends, which lost 4 bases and 2 bases, there was a span of 13 bases. CDR3 length equals 15 residues. Germline V lookup: CDR1 SGDLS, CDR2 YYNGEE. CDR3 DNA: TGTGCCAGCAGCTTCCAAGGAGGGGCCTACAATGAGCAGTTCTTC. As protein: CASSFQGGAYNEQFF. The entire variable domain, with the rest obtained from reference TRBV9 and TRBJ2-1, is as follows: DSGVTQTPKHLITATGQRVTLRCSPRSGDLSVYWYQQSLDQGLQFLIQYYNGEERAKGNILERFSAQQFPDLHSELNLSSLELGDSALYFCASSFQGGAYNEQFFGPGTRLTVL.

The rearrangement joins TRBV4-2 to TRBJ1-4; 9 bases align to TRBD1. Germline V gene data show CDR1 as LGHNA and CDR2 as YNFKEQ. The CDR3 runs to 16 residues. Unmatched junction bases numbered 12, after V lost 1 base and J lost 12 bases. This CDR3 is CASSQALVDRGAELFF. The DNA of the CDR3 is TGTGCCAGCAGCCAAGCGTTAGTGGACAGGGGTGCGGAACTGTTTTTT.

V gene TRBV3-1 (or the pseudogene TRBV3-2) combines with J gene TRBJ2-6, with D possibly TRBD1 on 5 matching bases. The CDR3 runs to 15 residues. Trimming left V 4 bases short and J 2 bases short, with 9 bases between. Germline CDR1 LGHDT, CDR2 YNNKEL (reference sequence). CDR3 coding DNA: TGTGCCAGCAGCCTCGGACAAACTGGGGCCAACGTCCTGACTTTC. Translation: CASSLGQTGANVLTF.

The J gene is TRBJ1-2, the V gene TRBV21-1; TRBD1, the D gene given by the table, was not confirmed from the DNA. TRBV21-1 is a documented pseudogene. The CDR3 runs to 12 residues. CDR3 bases: TGTGCCAGCAGTCTACAGAACTATGGCTACACCTTC. Protein sequence: CASSLQNYGYTF.

In its sample, this clone was seen once. The CDR3 nucleotides read TGTGCCATCAAGGGGACTAGCGGGGGCAATGAGCAGTTCTTC. Residues: CAIKGTSGGNEQFF. The chain has TRBV10-3 and TRBJ2-1; 14 bases agree with TRBD2. CDR3 length: 14 amino acids. V shed 7 bases, J shed 6 bases, and the junction held 2 bases outside the gene matches. CDR1 is ENHRY, CDR2 SYGVKD, per germline.

The V gene is TRBV5-4, the J gene TRBJ2-3; a possible D gene is TRBD1 (5 bases). Trimming took 4 bases from V and 8 from J, leaving 17 bases between them. Germline CDR1 is SGHNT and CDR2 is YYREEE (reference sequence). The CDR3 extends over 14 amino acids. The chain's CDR3 is CASSRQSLVGTQYF. The CDR3 DNA is TGTGCCAGCAGCAGACAGTCGTTGGTGGGTACGCAGTATTTT.

This clone was picked up a small number of times. The rearrangement uses TRBV2 and TRBJ2-3; D possibly corresponds to TRBD1 (5 bases). The V and J ends lost 5 bases and 3 bases respectively, with 18 bases between them. This CDR3 has 16 amino acids. CDR1 SNHLY and CDR2 FYNNEI come from the germline V gene. The CDR3 loop is CASSPMTVRRTDTQYF. The CDR3 region has the DNA TGTGCCAGCAGTCCCATGACAGTCCGAAGAACAGATACGCAGTATTTT.

CDR3 in DNA: TGTGCCAGCAGCTTACGGCGGGGGGCCGGGTACAATGAGCAGTTCTTC. Protein product: CASSLRRGAGYNEQFF. The chain joins TRBV7-2 to TRBJ2-1; 8 nucleotides match TRBD2. The CDR3 totals 16 residues. V trimming: 2 bases; J trimming: 4 bases; junction bases outside the gene matches: 7. From germline, CDR1 is SGHTA and CDR2 FQGNSA.

This chain links TRBV19 with TRBJ2-7; D is possibly TRBD2 (5 bases). The germline gives CDR1 LNHDA, CDR2 SQIVND (reference sequence). V lost 1 base, J lost 0 bases, and 13 bases lay in between. CDR3 size: 16 residues. Here the CDR3 reads CASSIGGLWGSYEQYF. CDR3 in DNA: TGTGCCAGTAGTATAGGAGGGCTCTGGGGCTCCTACGAGCAGTACTTC.

The chain joins TRBV18 to TRBJ2-1, with 11 nucleotides matching TRBD2. In germline, CDR1 is KGHSH, CDR2 LQKENI. After removal of 4 bases from V and 6 bases from J, the junction contained 8 bases not matched to a gene. The CDR3 runs to 16 residues. CDR3 loop: CASSRMTSGVGNEQFF. DNA of the CDR3: TGTGCCAGCTCACGAATGACTAGCGGGGTAGGCAATGAGCAGTTCTTC.

The chain uses TRBV3-1 (or the pseudogene TRBV3-2) and TRBJ2-1, with D hard to call. CDR1 and CDR2 (germline): LGHDT, YNNKEL (reference sequence). This CDR3 has 11 amino acids. The V end lost 8 bases, the J end lost 10 bases, and 12 bases lay between the germline ends. This CDR3 reads CASERAREQFF. The CDR3 DNA reads as TGTGCCAGCGAACGCGCACGGGAGCAGTTCTTC.

This clone was seen a single time. The chain joins TRBV12-3 or TRBV12-4 to TRBJ2-1; D gene unclear. The ends were cut back, 2 bases at V and 6 bases at J, with 8 bases in the middle. The length of the CDR3 is 13 residues. The CDR3 nucleotides are TGTGCCAGCAGTTTAAGACGGGTCAATGAGCAGTTCTTC. The encoded protein is CASSLRRVNEQFF.

The J gene is TRBJ2-4, the V gene TRBV10-3; D may be TRBD2 (6 bases). There are 15 residues in the CDR3. V was shortened by 2 bases and J by 3 bases, with 11 bases between the two germline ends. Germline V CDR1 and CDR2: ENHRY, SYGVKD. The CDR3 is CAISEVSGVKNIQYF. DNA for the CDR3: TGTGCCATCAGTGAGGTATCGGGGGTCAAAAACATTCAGTACTTC.

The chain carries TRBV5-1 and TRBJ1-1, with D maybe TRBD1 (5 bases). V was trimmed by 4 bases and J by 1 base, leaving 8 bases between them. The CDR3 runs to 13 residues. CDR1 SGHRS and CDR2 YFSETQ come from the germline V gene. The CDR3 bases are TGCGCCAGCAGCAGGGACTGGAACACTGAAGCTTTCTTT. Encoded protein: CASSRDWNTEAFF. Full variable domain (rest looked up from reference TRBV5-1 and TRBJ1-1): KAGVTQTPRYLIKTRGQQVTLSCSPISGHRSVSWYQQTPGQGLQFLFEYFSETQRNKGNFPGRFSGRQFSNSRSEMNVSTLELGDSALYLCASSRDWNTEAFFGQGTRLTVV.

This chain links TRBV12-3 or TRBV12-4 with TRBJ2-1, with TRBD2 as a possible D gene (6 bases). V lost 6 bases, J lost 9 bases, and 15 bases lay in between. The CDR3 consists of 13 residues. CDR3 sequence (DNA): TGTGCCAGCAGCACGCGGGGTTCTGGTGAGCAGTTCTTC. Its translation is CASSTRGSGEQFF.

The V gene is TRBV9, the J gene TRBJ1-1; 10 bases fit TRBD1. V was clipped by 3 bases and J by 0 bases; unmatched bases: 8. The CDR3 is 17 residues long. From germline, CDR1 is SGDLS and CDR2 YYNGEE. The CDR3 sequence: CASSAGQGPFMNTEAFF. In nucleotides, the CDR3 is TGTGCCAGCAGCGCGGGACAGGGGCCTTTCATGAACACTGAAGCTTTCTTT.

Notes on this clone: Other DNA sequences in the same sample also yield this CDR3. The chain employs TRBV28 and TRBJ2-7; 12 positions match TRBD2. Germline V gene lookup returns CDR1 MDHEN and CDR2 SYDVKM. Losses at the gene ends were 5 bases for V and 1 base for J; bases not matched to a gene: 3. The CDR3 extends over 15 amino acids. CDR3 nucleotides: TGTGCCAGCAGTCCTCTAGCGGGGGGGTCCTACGAGCAGTACTTC. Translating gives CASSPLAGGSYEQYF.

The chain is built from TRBV4-1 and TRBJ2-5, with D uncertain. Between the trimmed V and J ends, which lost 1 base and 4 bases, there was a span of 7 bases. The germline V gene encodes CDR1 MGHRA and CDR2 YSYEKL. This CDR3 spans 13 amino acids. The CDR3 sequence: CASSQARIETQYF. As DNA, the CDR3 is TGCGCCAGCAGCCAAGCTAGAATAGAGACCCAGTACTTC.

This chain connects TRBV19 to TRBJ1-2; TRBD1 agrees at 9 bases. Germline V lookup: CDR1 LNHDA, CDR2 SQIVND (reference sequence). This CDR3 has 14 amino acids. Trimming took 7 bases from V and 6 from J; bases not matched to a gene: 9. The CDR3 region is CASTIWDREDGYTF. CDR3 bases: TGTGCCAGTACTATTTGGGACAGGGAGGATGGCTACACCTTC.

The chain has TRBV5-1 and TRBJ2-4; D might be TRBD1 (5 bases). Trimming took off 2 bases at V and 7 bases at J, with 13 bases between the two ends. The CDR3 is 14 amino acids. Germline V gene data show CDR1 as SGHRS and CDR2 as YFSETQ. The CDR3 sequence is CASSLGHPRNIQYF. DNA for the CDR3: TGCGCCAGCAGCTTAGGACACCCAAGGAACATTCAGTACTTC. Variable domain in full (rest from reference TRBV5-1 and TRBJ2-4): KAGVTQTPRYLIKTRGQQVTLSCSPISGHRSVSWYQQTPGQGLQFLFEYFSETQRNKGNFPGRFSGRQFSNSRSEMNVSTLELGDSALYLCASSLGHPRNIQYFGAGTRLSVL.

This clone occurred once. V gene TRBV2 combines with J gene TRBJ1-5; possible D gene TRBD1, 5 bases. Deletions cut 2 bases from V and 3 bases from J, with 8 bases between. CDR3 size: 14 residues. Germline V gene data show CDR1 as SNHLY and CDR2 as FYNNEI. The CDR3 loop reads CASSERGNNQPQHF. CDR3 DNA sequence: TGTGCCAGCAGTGAAAGGGGAAACAATCAGCCCCAGCATTTT. The full variable domain, completed using reference TRBV2 and TRBJ1-5, is EPEVTQTPSHQVTQMGQEVILRCVPISNHLYFYWYRQILGQKVEFLVSFYNNEISEKSEIFDDQFSVERPDGSNFTLKIRSTKLEDSAMYFCASSERGNNQPQHFGDGTRLSIL.

This chain joins TRBV3-1 (or the pseudogene TRBV3-2) and TRBJ1-4, with 9 bases matching TRBD1. This CDR3 contains 16 residues. V gave up 2 bases and J gave up 4 bases; unmatched junction bases: 5. CDR1 is LGHDT and CDR2 is YNNKEL in the germline V gene (reference sequence). The CDR3 DNA sequence: TGTGCCAGCAGCCAAACAATGACAGGGGGTAATGAAAAACTGTTTTTT. Amino acids: CASSQTMTGGNEKLFF.

This clone was counted between two and nine times. This sequence joins TRBV2 and TRBJ1-1, with 7 bases aligning to TRBD1. This CDR3 has 14 residues. J lost 1 base, V lost 5 bases, and 4 bases had no gene match. The germline CDR1 and CDR2 sequences are SNHLY and FYNNEI. The CDR3 is CASSTNRGNTEAFF. The CDR3 nucleotides read TGTGCCAGCAGTACCAACAGGGGGAACACTGAAGCTTTCTTT.

The J gene is TRBJ2-1, the V gene TRBV10-1, with TRBD2 as a possible D gene (6 bases). From germline, CDR1 is WNHNN and CDR2 SYGVQD (reference sequence). Trimming left V 0 bases short and J 7 bases short, with 13 bases between. The CDR3 sequence is 15 residues long. The CDR3 reads CASSESGGPLNEQFF. For the CDR3, the DNA is TGCGCCAGCAGTGAGTCAGGAGGGCCCTTAAATGAGCAGTTCTTC.

This clone has more than one count but fewer than ten. The V call is TRBV6-5, the J call TRBJ2-4, with D perhaps TRBD1 (5 bases). The length of the CDR3 is 12 residues. Germline CDR1 and CDR2: MNHEY and SVGAGI. With 6 bases removed from V and 9 bases from J, the gap between germline ends came to 12 bases. The CDR3 DNA reads TGTGCCAGCAGGGGGCAGGCTTCCATTCAGTACTTC. As protein: CASRGQASIQYF.

The chain is built from TRBV6-1 and TRBJ2-2; 9 bases align to TRBD1. The CDR3 is 16 residues long. V was clipped by 2 bases and J by 5 bases; unmatched bases: 6. Germline V CDR1 and CDR2: MNHNS, SASEGT. The CDR3 DNA follows: TGTGCCAGCAGTGAATTTTGGGACAGGGTTACCGGGGAGCTGTTTTTT. Its translation is CASSEFWDRVTGELFF.